This T cell receptor beta chain was found in a study of T-cell memory formation after mild COVID-19. Study-level background: TCR clustering was largely donor specific. Study results and limitations: Memory sampled before infection contained some responding clones, suggesting cross-reactive memory joined. CD4/CD8 balance held among clones contracting day 15 to 85, and later expanders leaned CD4+.

MiXCR was run by TCRdb on the 5' RACE reads, yielding one entry per CDR3 protein. The data contain approximately 150,000 distinct CDR3 sequences, 15% to 20% of them singletons. Comments on this clonotype: Antigen specificity is unknown.

The TCR comes from an adult woman who had mild COVID-19 (a few samples of this study predate the infection). Cell type and time point are not known. The specimen was PBMCs or a T cell subset sorted from them (not recorded which).

The CDR3 bases are TGCGCCAGCAGTACTCTAGCGGGGAGTCAAGAGACCCAGTACTTC. Amino acid sequence: CASSTLAGSQETQYF. The chain employs TRBV5-1 and TRBJ2-5; TRBD2 matches at 9 bases. From germline, CDR1 is SGHRS and CDR2 YFSETQ. The CDR3 sequence is 15 residues long. Trimming at V came to 5 bases and at J to 2 bases, leaving 7 bases not matched to a gene.